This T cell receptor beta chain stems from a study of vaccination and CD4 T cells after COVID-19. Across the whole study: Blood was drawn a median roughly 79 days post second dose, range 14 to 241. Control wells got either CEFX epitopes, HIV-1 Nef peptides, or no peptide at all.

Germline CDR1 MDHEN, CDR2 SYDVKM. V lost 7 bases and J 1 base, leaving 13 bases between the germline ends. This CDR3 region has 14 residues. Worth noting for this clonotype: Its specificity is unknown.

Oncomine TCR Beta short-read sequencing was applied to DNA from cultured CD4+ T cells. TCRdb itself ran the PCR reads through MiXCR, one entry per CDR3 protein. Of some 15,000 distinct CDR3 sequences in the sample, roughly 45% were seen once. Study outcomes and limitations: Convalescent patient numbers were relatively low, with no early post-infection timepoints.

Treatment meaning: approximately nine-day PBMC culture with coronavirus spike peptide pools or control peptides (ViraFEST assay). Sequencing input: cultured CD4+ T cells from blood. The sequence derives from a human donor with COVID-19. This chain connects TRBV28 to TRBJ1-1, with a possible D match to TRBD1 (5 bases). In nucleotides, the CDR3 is TGTGCCAGCACGCGGCGGGGGTGGAACACTGAAGCTTTCTTT. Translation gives CASTRRGWNTEAFF.